This TCR beta chain was documented in a study of T-cell reconstitution after alpha-beta-depleted transplantation in children. Study conclusions and caveats: Most T-cell counts and diversity one year after the transplant came from T cells that were newly produced. The study traced high day-60 TCRbeta diversity in some patients to surviving recipient T cells and thymic progenitors. At around two months after transplant, the alpha-beta T cells were reportedly derived from several hundred expanded clones that came from non-depleted graft cells.

In regard to this clonotype: Its antigen is undetermined.

Unique molecular identifiers were incorporated during preparation of the TCRbeta library. MiXCR, run by TCRdb on the PCR reads, gives a single entry per CDR3 protein. This sample has about 580,000 distinct CDR3 sequences, with roughly 27% found just once. This CDR3 has 16 amino acids. Germline V gene lookup returns CDR1 SGHTA and CDR2 FQGNSA. V was cut by 1 base and J by 0 bases, with 10 bases left in between. The receptor was isolated from a boy under three years old with Wiskott-Aldrich syndrome, due to receive a stem cell transplant. The material sequenced was PBMCs, taken before TCRalphabeta/CD19-depleted stem cell transplant. This chain connects TRBV7-2 to TRBJ1-3, with unresolved D. The CDR3 nucleotides read TGTGCCAGCAGCTTAGTGGTCGGTGGCTCTGGAAACACCATATATTTT. Its translation is CASSLVVGGSGNTIYF.